What follows are 21 T cell receptor beta chains derived from one specimen sequenced in a study of shared clonotypes between healthy human individuals. Sequencing was performed with immunoSEQ multiplex PCR; in TCRdb, only in-frame clones are kept and a portion is missing. The data contain 450,000 to 500,000 clones, approximately 82% of them singletons. Source material: PBMCs. These receptors all stem from a woman aged 40-49 years in good health. Some clones in this sample may be carry-over from other donors' samples.

This clone has only a few counts. The chain has TRBV19 and TRBJ1-4; maybe TRBD1 (5 bases). CDR1 and CDR2 (germline): LNHDA, SQIVND (reference sequence). V lost 6 bases and J lost 8, with 16 bases in between. This CDR3 region has 14 residues. The CDR3 region has the DNA TGTGCCAGTAGGGAGACATCAGCAGGGGAAAAACTGTTTTTT. Translated, it gives CASRETSAGEKLFF.

This clone was seen a few times. This chain joins TRBV30 and TRBJ2-3; 8 positions match TRBD2. With 2 bases clipped from V and 4 bases from J, the junction kept 5 bases outside the gene matches. CDR1 GTSNPN and CDR2 SVGIG come from the germline V gene (reference sequence). The length of the CDR3 is 14 residues. CDR3 protein: CAWSPGGPSDTQYF. CDR3 DNA: TGTGCCTGGAGTCCGGGAGGGCCGTCAGATACGCAGTATTTT.

J is TRBJ2-3 and V is TRBV7-9; 7 positions agree with TRBD1. The CDR3 covers 16 residues. V was clipped by 2 bases and J by 0 bases; unmatched bases: 5. CDR1 is SEHNR, CDR2 FQNEAQ, per germline (reference sequence). The chain's CDR3 is CASSLPGQKSTDTQYF. CDR3 nucleotide sequence: TGTGCCAGCAGCTTACCGGGACAGAAAAGCACAGATACGCAGTATTTT.

CDR3 DNA sequence: TGTGCCAGCAGCGTAGCGTTGGGAAACACTGAAGCTTTCTTT. This codes for CASSVALGNTEAFF. The rearrangement joins TRBV9 to TRBJ1-1; D unclear. The germline V gene encodes CDR1 SGDLS and CDR2 YYNGEE. Trimming stripped 0 bases from V and 2 bases from J, with 8 bases between. This CDR3 is 14 amino acids long.

This clone was detected many times. The same CDR3 can be traced to other DNA sequences in this sample. The chain has TRBV5-1 and TRBJ1-1, with D perhaps TRBD1 (5 bases). V gave up 0 bases and J gave up 2 bases, with 11 bases separating them. The CDR3 extends over 15 amino acids. Looked up from germline, CDR1 is SGHRS and CDR2 is YFSETQ. CDR3 nucleotide sequence: TGCGCCAGCAGCTTGGGCGAGACAGCCAACACTGAAGCTTTCTTT. Protein product: CASSLGETANTEAFF. Combining the CDR3 with reference TRBV5-1 and TRBJ1-1 gives the whole variable domain KAGVTQTPRYLIKTRGQQVTLSCSPISGHRSVSWYQQTPGQGLQFLFEYFSETQRNKGNFPGRFSGRQFSNSRSEMNVSTLELGDSALYLCASSLGETANTEAFFGQGTRLTVV.

The chain carries TRBV5-1 and TRBJ2-5, with D perhaps TRBD2 (6 bases). This CDR3 is built from 16 residues. Per germline, CDR1 SGHRS and CDR2 YFSETQ. The V and J ends lost 1 base and 1 base respectively, with 14 bases between them. CDR3 nucleotide sequence: TGCGCCAGCAGCTTGTGGACGGGAGTCGCCCAAGAGACCCAGTACTTC. Translating it yields CASSLWTGVAQETQYF.

Notes on this clone: An end of the junction differs from the germline gene, which may be a read error. The rearrangement links TRBV6-6 to TRBJ2-7, with 7 nucleotides matching TRBD2. The CDR3 is made up of 15 amino acids. Germline CDR1 is MNHNY and CDR2 is SVGAGI (reference sequence). CDR3 in amino acids: CASGPSSGRSYEQYF. As DNA, the CDR3 is TGCGCCAGCGGTCCATCTAGCGGACGCTCCTACGAGCAGTACTTC.

The chain recombines TRBV10-2 with TRBJ2-2; D gene ambiguous. CDR1 is WSHSY, CDR2 SAAADI, per germline. The CDR3 has 16 amino acids. V lost 1 base and J lost 0, with 9 bases in between. Written as DNA, the CDR3 is TGCGCCAGCAGTGAGTTTCCGTTGACGAACACCGGGGAGCTGTTTTTT. Encoded protein: CASSEFPLTNTGELFF.

This chain connects TRBV4-2 to TRBJ2-1; 11 positions match TRBD2. CDR1 LGHNA and CDR2 YNFKEQ come from the germline V gene. The CDR3 contains 15 residues. The J segment lost 7 bases and the V segment lost 1 base, leaving 3 bases of the junction unmatched. The CDR3 loop reads CASSQALAGENEQFF. The CDR3 bases are TGTGCCAGCAGCCAAGCACTAGCGGGAGAAAATGAGCAGTTCTTC.

This sequence joins TRBV7-9 and TRBJ2-6, with unresolved D. This CDR3 has 15 amino acids. Germline V gene lookup returns CDR1 SEHNR and CDR2 FQNEAQ (reference sequence). Trimming stripped 5 bases from V and 2 bases from J, with 10 bases between. This CDR3 reads CASSLNSAGANVLTF. The CDR3 DNA is TGTGCCAGCAGCCTAAATTCGGCTGGGGCCAACGTCCTGACTTTC.

About this clone: The same CDR3 also results from other DNA sequences found in this sample. The chain recombines TRBV5-1 with TRBJ2-7; D unresolved. CDR3 length: 14 residues. Germline CDR1 SGHRS, CDR2 YFSETQ. V lost 4 bases, J lost 0 bases, and 11 bases lay in between. CDR3: CASSPDGNSYEQYF. CDR3 DNA: TGCGCCAGCAGCCCGGACGGAAACTCCTACGAGCAGTACTTC. The variable domain in full, completed from reference TRBV5-1 and TRBJ2-7, reads KAGVTQTPRYLIKTRGQQVTLSCSPISGHRSVSWYQQTPGQGLQFLFEYFSETQRNKGNFPGRFSGRQFSNSRSEMNVSTLELGDSALYLCASSPDGNSYEQYFGPGTRLTVT.

J is TRBJ2-7 and V is TRBV4-1; 7 bases are a match to TRBD2. This CDR3 region has 16 residues. Germline-derived CDR1 and CDR2 are MGHRA and YSYEKL. V trimming: 4 bases; J trimming: 3 bases; junction bases outside the gene matches: 12. This CDR3 reads CASSLGGGRRDYEQYF. DNA of the CDR3: TGCGCCAGCAGCCTTGGGGGAGGGAGGAGAGACTACGAGCAGTACTTC.

The chain couples TRBV7-3 to TRBJ2-1; tentative D call: TRBD2 (5 bases). The CDR3 extends over 14 amino acids. Germline lookup yields CDR1 SGHTA and CDR2 FQGTGA. Trimming pared 2 bases from V and 2 bases from J, leaving 7 bases between. The CDR3 bases are TGTGCCAGCAGCTTACCCGGGACCTACAATGAGCAGTTCTTC. Its translation is CASSLPGTYNEQFF.

This clone was found once. The chain uses TRBV5-1 and TRBJ2-1; 10 bases line up with TRBD2. This CDR3 comprises 15 residues. Germline V gives CDR1 SGHRS, CDR2 YFSETQ. V dropped 1 base and J dropped 6; count of bases not matched to a gene: 4. CDR3 DNA: TGCGCCAGCAGCTTGAAGTTAGCGGGAGGCAATGAGCAGTTCTTC. Translation gives CASSLKLAGGNEQFF. The full variable domain, rest sourced from reference TRBV5-1 and TRBJ2-1, is KAGVTQTPRYLIKTRGQQVTLSCSPISGHRSVSWYQQTPGQGLQFLFEYFSETQRNKGNFPGRFSGRQFSNSRSEMNVSTLELGDSALYLCASSLKLAGGNEQFFGPGTRLTVL.

This clone was seen more than once but under ten times. This chain joins TRBV7-8 and TRBJ2-1; possibly TRBD1 for D (6 bases). Trimming shortened V by 0 bases and J by 4 bases, and 28 bases separated the two germline ends. From germline, CDR1 is SGHVS and CDR2 FQNEAQ. CDR3 size: 21 residues. The CDR3 sequence: CASSLARGTRVLTGRYNEQFF. In DNA, the CDR3 is TGTGCCAGCAGCTTAGCCCGAGGGACGAGAGTCCTCACAGGGCGGTACAATGAGCAGTTCTTC.

This chain uses TRBV4-3 with TRBJ2-2; D unresolved. Between the trimmed V and J ends, which lost 0 bases and 1 base, there was a span of 12 bases. This CDR3 contains 17 residues. Looked up from germline, CDR1 is LGHNA and CDR2 is YSLEER. CDR3 sequence reads: CASSQEHTNENTGELFF. The CDR3 bases are TGCGCCAGCAGCCAAGAACATACTAACGAGAACACCGGGGAGCTGTTTTTT.

Only a few counts were recorded for this clone. This chain joins TRBV5-1 and TRBJ1-1; D is undetermined. The CDR3 sequence is 13 residues long. Germline CDR1 reads SGHRS; CDR2 reads YFSETQ. V lost 0 bases to trimming and J lost 1 base, with 4 bases between them. The CDR3 loop reads CASSLEGNTEAFF. The DNA for the CDR3 is TGCGCCAGCAGCTTGGAGGGGAACACTGAAGCTTTCTTT.

The chain has TRBV4-1 and TRBJ2-1; D is undetermined. The V gene lost 4 bases and the J gene lost 9 bases, with 10 bases spanning the gap. CDR1 is MGHRA, CDR2 YSYEKL, per germline. The CDR3 loop spans 12 amino acids. Here the CDR3 reads CASSLGPLEQFF. For the CDR3, the DNA is TGCGCCAGCAGCCTGGGCCCTCTTGAGCAGTTCTTC.

This clone was recorded only once. This chain uses TRBV7-2 with TRBJ2-7; D unclear. There are 13 residues in the CDR3. Per germline, CDR1 SGHTA and CDR2 FQGNSA. The V gene lost 3 bases and the J gene lost 2 bases, with 8 bases spanning the gap. The chain's CDR3 is CASSLGDPYEQYF. CDR3 DNA sequence: TGTGCCAGCAGCTTGGGCGACCCCTACGAGCAGTACTTC.

This clone was detected many times. J is TRBJ2-7 and V is TRBV28, with D perhaps being TRBD1 or TRBD2 (6 bases each). V dropped 10 bases and J dropped 5 bases, with 12 bases sitting between them. The V gene's germline CDR1 is MDHEN and CDR2 SYDVKM. This CDR3 is built from 11 residues. In DNA, the CDR3 is TGTGCCATCATTAGGGGGGACGAGCAGTACTTC. Protein product: CAIIRGDEQYF.

The chain links TRBV11-1 to TRBJ1-2; TRBD1 aligns across 9 bases. With 5 bases clipped from V and 6 bases from J, the junction kept 10 bases outside the gene matches. The CDR3 is 15 amino acids. Germline CDR1 SGHAT, CDR2 FQDESV (reference sequence). The CDR3 bases are TGTGCCAGCAGCCTCTTGTCGGGACAGGGTGATGGCTACACCTTC. Encoded protein: CASSLLSGQGDGYTF.